This T cell receptor beta chain was captured by sequencing in a study of CXCR3-negative and CXCR3-positive naive CD8 T cells. The study's findings and limits: Between one naive subset and the other, surface CD5 was comparable, and TCR strength was inferred from TRB CDR3 properties.

Germline CDR1 is KGHSH and CDR2 is LQKENI. The CDR3 totals 13 residues. The sorting of each CD8+ T cell subset was done in triplicate, at more than 250,000 cells each. Cells classed as naive CD8+ T cells were CD45RO-CCR7+CD27+CD95-. In the case of this clonotype: The antigen is not known.

The libraries of TRB cDNA were prepared using 5' RACE with UMI labels. TCRdb derives one entry per CDR3 protein from the 5' RACE reads, leaving out DNA. This sample's clone table lists 38,000 or so distinct CDR3 sequences. Sequenced sample: naive CXCR3- CD8+ T cells from blood. The subset denotes: CD45RO-CCR7+CD27+CD95- naive CD8+ T cells lacking CXCR3 (TNR3-). This sequence joins TRBV18 and TRBJ2-2. The origin of this receptor is a human donor in good health. Some clones in this sample may be carry-over from other donors' samples. CDR3 in amino acids: CASSPRDAGELFF.